This T cell receptor (beta chain) came from a study of CD8+ T cells in alopecia areata. RNA extraction was followed by reverse transcription into cDNA, which acted as the sequencing template. The table came from immunoSEQ multiplex PCR; TCRdb's copy has only in-frame clones and leaves some out. The data hold fewer than 100,000 clones, with about 40% observed a single time. It was from PBMCs that CD4+ and CD8+ T cells were sorted. This TCR came from a human donor with alopecia areata. Sequencing input: CD4+ T cells sorted from blood.

DNA of the CDR3: TGCGCCAGCAGTCAAAGAGTAGCAGGGGGCGCGTCAGGGGCCAACGTCCTGACTTTC. The encoded protein is CASSQRVAGGASGANVLTF. The chain uses TRBV23-1 and TRBJ2-6, with 8 nucleotides matching TRBD1. TRBV23-1 is an open reading frame whose function is uncertain. The CDR3 runs to 19 residues. J lost 4 bases, V lost 2 bases, and 13 bases had no gene match.